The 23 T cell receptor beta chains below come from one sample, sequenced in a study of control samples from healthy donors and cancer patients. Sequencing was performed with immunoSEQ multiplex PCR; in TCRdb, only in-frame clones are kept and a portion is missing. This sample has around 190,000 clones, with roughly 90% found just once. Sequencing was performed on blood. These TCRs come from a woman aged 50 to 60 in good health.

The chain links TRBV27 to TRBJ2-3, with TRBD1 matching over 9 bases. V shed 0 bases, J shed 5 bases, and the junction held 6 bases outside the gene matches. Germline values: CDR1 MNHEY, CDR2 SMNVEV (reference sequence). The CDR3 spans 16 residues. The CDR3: CASSLSGGTGRDTQYF. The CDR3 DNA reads TGTGCCAGCAGTTTATCTGGGGGGACAGGGCGAGATACGCAGTATTTT.

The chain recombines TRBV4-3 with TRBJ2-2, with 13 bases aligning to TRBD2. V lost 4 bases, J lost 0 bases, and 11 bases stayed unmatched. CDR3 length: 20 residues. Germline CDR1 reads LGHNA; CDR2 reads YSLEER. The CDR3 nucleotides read TGCGCCAGCAGCCCACGACTAGCGGGGGGCTATCGCGCGAACACCGGGGAGCTGTTTTTT. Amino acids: CASSPRLAGGYRANTGELFF.

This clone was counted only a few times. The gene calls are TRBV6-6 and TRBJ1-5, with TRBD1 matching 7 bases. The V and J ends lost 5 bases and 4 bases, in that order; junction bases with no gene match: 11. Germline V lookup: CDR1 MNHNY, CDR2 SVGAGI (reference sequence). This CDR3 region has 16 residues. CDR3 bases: TGTGCCAGCAGTCAGCAAACAGGGGCCAGAAATCAGCCCCAGCATTTT. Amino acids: CASSQQTGARNQPQHF.

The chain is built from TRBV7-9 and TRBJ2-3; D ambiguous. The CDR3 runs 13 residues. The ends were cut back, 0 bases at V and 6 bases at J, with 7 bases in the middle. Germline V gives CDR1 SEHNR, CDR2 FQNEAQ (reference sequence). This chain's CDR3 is CASSLAPWDTQYF. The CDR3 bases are TGTGCCAGCAGCTTAGCCCCGTGGGATACGCAGTATTTT. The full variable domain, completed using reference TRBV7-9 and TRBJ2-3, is DTGVSQNPRHKITKRGQNVTFRCDPISEHNRLYWYRQTLGQGPEFLTYFQNEAQLEKSRLLSDRFSAERPKGSFSTLEIQRTEQGDSAMYLCASSLAPWDTQYFGPGTRLTVL.

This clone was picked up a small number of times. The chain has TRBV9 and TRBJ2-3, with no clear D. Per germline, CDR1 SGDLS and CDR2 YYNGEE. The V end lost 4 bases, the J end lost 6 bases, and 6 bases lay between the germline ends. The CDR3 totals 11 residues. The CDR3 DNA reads TGTGCCAGCAGCAGGGCGGATACGCAGTATTTT. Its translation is CASSRADTQYF.

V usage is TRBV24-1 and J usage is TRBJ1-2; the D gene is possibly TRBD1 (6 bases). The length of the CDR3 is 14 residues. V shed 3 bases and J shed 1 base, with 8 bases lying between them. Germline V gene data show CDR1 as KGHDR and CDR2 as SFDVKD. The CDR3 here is CATSDGGDNYGYTF. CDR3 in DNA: TGTGCCACCAGTGATGGGGGCGATAACTATGGCTACACCTTC.

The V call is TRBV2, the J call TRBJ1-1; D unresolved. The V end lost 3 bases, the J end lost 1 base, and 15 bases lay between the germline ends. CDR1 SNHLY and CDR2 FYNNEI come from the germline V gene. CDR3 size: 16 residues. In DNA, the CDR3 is TGTGCCAGCAGTGACACGGGCCGTTCGGGGAACACTGAAGCTTTCTTT. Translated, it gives CASSDTGRSGNTEAFF.

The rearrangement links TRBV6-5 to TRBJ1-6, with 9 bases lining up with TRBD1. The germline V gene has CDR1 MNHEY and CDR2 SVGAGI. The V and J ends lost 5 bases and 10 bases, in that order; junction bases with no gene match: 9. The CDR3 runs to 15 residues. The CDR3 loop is CASSPRDRVQSPLHF. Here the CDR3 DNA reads TGTGCCAGCAGTCCCCGGGACAGGGTCCAGTCACCCCTCCACTTT.

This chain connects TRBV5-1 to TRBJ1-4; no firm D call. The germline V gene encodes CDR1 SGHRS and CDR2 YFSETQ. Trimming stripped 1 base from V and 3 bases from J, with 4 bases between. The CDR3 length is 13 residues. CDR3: CASSLFSNEKLFF. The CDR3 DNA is TGCGCCAGCAGCTTGTTTTCTAATGAAAAACTGTTTTTT.

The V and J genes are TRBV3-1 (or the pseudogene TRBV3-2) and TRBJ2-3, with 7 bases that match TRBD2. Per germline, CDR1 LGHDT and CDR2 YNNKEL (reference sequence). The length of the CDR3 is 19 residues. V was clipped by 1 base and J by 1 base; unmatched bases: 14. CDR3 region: CASSQVPSGPGRGTDTQYF. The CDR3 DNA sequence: TGTGCCAGCAGCCAAGTGCCTAGCGGCCCGGGGCGGGGCACAGATACGCAGTATTTT.

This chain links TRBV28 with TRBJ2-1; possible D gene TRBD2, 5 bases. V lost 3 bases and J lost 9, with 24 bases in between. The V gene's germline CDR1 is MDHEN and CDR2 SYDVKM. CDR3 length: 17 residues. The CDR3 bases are TGTGCCAGCAGTTTGGTAGGGCTAGCCGGTCTATGGTCTGAGCAGTTCTTC. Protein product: CASSLVGLAGLWSEQFF.

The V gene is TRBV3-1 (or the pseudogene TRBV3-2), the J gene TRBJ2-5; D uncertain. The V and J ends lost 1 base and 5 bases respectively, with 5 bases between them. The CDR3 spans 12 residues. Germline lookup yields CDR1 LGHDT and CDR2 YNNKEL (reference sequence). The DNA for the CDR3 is TGTGCCAGCAGCCAAGTGGGGGAGACCCAGTACTTC. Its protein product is CASSQVGETQYF.

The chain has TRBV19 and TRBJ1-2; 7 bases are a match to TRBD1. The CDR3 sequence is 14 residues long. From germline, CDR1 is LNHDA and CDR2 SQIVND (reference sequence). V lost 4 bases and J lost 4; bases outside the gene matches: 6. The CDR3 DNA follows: TGTGCCAGTAGTACTACAGGGGAAGGCTATGGCTACACCTTC. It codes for CASSTTGEGYGYTF.

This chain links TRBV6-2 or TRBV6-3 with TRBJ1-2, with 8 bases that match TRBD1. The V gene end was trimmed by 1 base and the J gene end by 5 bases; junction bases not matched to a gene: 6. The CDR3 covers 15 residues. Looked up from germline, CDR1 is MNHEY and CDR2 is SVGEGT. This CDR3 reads CASSYLGTGLYGYTF. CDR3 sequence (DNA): TGTGCCAGCAGTTACTTAGGGACAGGACTTTATGGCTACACCTTC.

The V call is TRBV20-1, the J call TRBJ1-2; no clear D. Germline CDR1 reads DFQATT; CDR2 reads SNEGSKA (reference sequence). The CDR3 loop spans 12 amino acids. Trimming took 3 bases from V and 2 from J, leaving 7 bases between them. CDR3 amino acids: CSASRQNYGYTF. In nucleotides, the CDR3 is TGCAGTGCTAGTCGGCAGAACTATGGCTACACCTTC.

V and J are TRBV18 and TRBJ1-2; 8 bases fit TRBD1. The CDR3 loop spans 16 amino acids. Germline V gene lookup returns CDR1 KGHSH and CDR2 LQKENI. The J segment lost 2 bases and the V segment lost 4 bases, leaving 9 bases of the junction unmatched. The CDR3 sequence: CASSQLTGDTNYGYTF. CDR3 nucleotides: TGTGCCAGCTCACAGCTGACAGGGGACACGAACTATGGCTACACCTTC.

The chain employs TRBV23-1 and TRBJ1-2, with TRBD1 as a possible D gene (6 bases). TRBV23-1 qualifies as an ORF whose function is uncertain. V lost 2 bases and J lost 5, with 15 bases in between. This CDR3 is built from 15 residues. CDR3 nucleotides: TGCGCCAGCAGTCAAGTGGATCGGGGGCGATATGGCTACACCTTC. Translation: CASSQVDRGRYGYTF.

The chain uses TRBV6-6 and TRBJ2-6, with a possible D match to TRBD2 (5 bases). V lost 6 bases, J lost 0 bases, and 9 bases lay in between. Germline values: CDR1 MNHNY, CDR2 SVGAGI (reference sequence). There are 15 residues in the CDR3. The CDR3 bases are TGTGCCAGCAGCTCCCGGGGCTCTGGGGCCAACGTCCTGACTTTC. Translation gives CASSSRGSGANVLTF.

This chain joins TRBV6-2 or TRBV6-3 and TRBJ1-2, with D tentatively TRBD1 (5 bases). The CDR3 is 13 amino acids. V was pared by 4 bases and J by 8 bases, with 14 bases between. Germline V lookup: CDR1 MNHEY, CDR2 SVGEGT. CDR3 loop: CASSLGLPSGYTF. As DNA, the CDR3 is TGTGCCAGCAGTTTGGGGCTCCCAAGCGGCTACACCTTC.

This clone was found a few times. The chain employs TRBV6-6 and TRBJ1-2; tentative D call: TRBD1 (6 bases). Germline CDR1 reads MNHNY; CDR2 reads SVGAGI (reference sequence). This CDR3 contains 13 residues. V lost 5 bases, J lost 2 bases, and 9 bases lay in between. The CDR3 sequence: CASSPDRNYGYTF. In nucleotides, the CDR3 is TGTGCCAGCAGTCCAGACAGGAACTATGGCTACACCTTC.

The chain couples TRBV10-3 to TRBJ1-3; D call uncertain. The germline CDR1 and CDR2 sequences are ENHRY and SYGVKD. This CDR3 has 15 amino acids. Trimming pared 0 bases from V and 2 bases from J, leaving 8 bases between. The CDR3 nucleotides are TGTGCCATCAGTGAGTCGAGGAGTACTGGAAACACCATATATTTT. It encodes CAISESRSTGNTIYF.

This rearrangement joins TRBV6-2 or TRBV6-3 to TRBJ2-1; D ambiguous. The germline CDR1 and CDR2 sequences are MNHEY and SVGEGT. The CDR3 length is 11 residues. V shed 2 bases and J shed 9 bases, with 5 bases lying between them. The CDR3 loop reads CASSYGVEQFF. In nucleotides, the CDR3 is TGTGCCAGCAGTTACGGGGTTGAGCAGTTCTTC.

DNA of the CDR3: TGTGCCAGCAGTGACTCAGACACCGGGGAGCTGTTTTTT. It translates to CASSDSDTGELFF. The rearrangement links TRBV6-4 to TRBJ2-2; D call uncertain. V lost 0 bases to trimming and J lost 3 bases, with 2 bases between them. The CDR3 covers 13 residues. Germline V gene sequence: CDR1 MRHNA, CDR2 SNTAGT.